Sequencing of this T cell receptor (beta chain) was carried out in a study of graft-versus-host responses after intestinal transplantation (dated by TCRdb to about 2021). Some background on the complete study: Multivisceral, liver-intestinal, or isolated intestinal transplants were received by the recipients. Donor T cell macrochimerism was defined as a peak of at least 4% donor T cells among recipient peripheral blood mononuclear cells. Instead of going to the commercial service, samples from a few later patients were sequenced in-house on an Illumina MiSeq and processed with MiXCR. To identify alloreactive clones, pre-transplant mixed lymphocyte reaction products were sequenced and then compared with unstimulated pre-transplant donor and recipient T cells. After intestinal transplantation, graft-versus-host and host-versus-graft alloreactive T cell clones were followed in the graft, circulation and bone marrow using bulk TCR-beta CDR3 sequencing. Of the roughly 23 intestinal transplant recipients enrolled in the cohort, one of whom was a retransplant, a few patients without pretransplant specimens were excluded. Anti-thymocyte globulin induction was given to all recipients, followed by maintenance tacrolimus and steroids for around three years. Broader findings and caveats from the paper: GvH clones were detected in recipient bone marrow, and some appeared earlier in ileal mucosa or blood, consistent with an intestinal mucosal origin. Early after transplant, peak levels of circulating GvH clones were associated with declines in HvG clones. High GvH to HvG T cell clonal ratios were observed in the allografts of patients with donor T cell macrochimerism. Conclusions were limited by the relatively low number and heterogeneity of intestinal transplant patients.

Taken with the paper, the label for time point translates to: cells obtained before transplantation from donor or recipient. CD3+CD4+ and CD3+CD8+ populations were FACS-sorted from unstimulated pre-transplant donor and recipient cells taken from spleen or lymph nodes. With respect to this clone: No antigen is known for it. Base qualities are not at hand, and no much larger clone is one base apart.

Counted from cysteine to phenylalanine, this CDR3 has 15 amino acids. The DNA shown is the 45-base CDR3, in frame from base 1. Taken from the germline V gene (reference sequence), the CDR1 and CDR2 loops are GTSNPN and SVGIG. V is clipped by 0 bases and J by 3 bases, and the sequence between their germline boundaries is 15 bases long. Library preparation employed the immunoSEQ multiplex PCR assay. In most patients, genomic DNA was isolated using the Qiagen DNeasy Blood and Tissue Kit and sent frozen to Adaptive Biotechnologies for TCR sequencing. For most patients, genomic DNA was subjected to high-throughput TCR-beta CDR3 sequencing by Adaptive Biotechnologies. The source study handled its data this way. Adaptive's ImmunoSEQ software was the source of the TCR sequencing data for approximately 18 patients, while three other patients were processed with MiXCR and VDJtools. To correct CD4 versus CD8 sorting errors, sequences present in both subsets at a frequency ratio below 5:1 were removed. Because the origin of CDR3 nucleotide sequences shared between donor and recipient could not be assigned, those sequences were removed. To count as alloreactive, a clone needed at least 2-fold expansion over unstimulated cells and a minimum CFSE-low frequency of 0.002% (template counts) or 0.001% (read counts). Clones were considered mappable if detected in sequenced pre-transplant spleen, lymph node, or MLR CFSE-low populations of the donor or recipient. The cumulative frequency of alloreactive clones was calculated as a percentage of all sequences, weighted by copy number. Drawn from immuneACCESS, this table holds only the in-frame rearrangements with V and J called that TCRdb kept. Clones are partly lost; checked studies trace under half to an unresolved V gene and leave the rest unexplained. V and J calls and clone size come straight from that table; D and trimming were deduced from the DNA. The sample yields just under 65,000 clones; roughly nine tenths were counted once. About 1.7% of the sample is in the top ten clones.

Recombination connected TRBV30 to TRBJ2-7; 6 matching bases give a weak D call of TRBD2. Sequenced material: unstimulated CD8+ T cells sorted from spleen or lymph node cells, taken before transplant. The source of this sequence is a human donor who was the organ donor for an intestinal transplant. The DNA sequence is TGTGCCTGGAGTGTAACGGAGGGTTCGGGCTACGAGCAGTACTTC. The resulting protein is CAWSVTEGSGYEQYF.